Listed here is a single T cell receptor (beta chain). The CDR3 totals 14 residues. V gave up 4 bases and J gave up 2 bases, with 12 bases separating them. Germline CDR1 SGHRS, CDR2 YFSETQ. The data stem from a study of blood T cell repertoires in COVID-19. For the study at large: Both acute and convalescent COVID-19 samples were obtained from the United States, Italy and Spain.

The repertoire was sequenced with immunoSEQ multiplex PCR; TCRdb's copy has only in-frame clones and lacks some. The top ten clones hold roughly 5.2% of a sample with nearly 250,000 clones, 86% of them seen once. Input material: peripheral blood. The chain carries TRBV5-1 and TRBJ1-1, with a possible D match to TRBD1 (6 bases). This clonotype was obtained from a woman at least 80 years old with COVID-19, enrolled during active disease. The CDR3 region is CASSGGQLNTEAFF. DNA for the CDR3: TGCGCCAGCAGCGGCGGACAGCTAAACACTGAAGCTTTCTTT.